This T cell receptor (beta chain) was captured by sequencing in a study of T cells in localized non-small cell lung cancer. General study points: Adjacent lung had a median about 60 of the 100 largest tumor clones. There was higher T cell clonality in uninvolved adjacent lung than in tumor, and it was highest there. Longer survival (overall) was linked to higher T cell density in blood.

This table comes from immunoSEQ multiplex PCR, and its TCRdb copy is limited to in-frame clones, with some not included. The data hold roughly 1,500 clones, with around 24% observed a single time. The trim removed 5 bases at V and 2 bases at J, leaving 5 bases unmatched. This CDR3 is 15 amino acids long. Germline V gives CDR1 LNHDA, CDR2 SQIVND (reference sequence). In the case of this clone: The target antigen is unknown.

Here the sequenced sample was lung tumor tissue, taken before any cancer treatment. This chain connects TRBV19 to TRBJ1-2, with 10 bases matching TRBD1. This clonotype was obtained from a female donor over 55 with stage II lung adenocarcinoma. The CDR3 here is CASSPWTGGNYGYTF. Written as DNA, the CDR3 is TGTGCCAGTAGTCCCTGGACAGGGGGGAACTATGGCTACACCTTC. The full variable domain, with the rest looked up from reference TRBV19 and TRBJ1-2, is DGGITQSPKYLFRKEGQNVTLSCEQNLNHDAMYWYRQDPGQGLRLIYYSQIVNDFQKGDIAEGYSVSREKKESFPLTVTSAQKNPTAFYLCASSPWTGGNYGYTFGSGTRLTVV.